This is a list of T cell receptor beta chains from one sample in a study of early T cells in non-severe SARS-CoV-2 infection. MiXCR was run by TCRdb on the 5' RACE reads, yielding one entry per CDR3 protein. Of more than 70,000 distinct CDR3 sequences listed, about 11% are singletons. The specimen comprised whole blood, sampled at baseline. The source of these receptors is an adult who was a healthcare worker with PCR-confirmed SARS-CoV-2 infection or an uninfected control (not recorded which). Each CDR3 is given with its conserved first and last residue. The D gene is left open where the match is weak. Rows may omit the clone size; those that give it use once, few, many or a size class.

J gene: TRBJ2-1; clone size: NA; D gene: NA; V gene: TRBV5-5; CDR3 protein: CASRRSNEQFF; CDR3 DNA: TGTGCCAGCAGAAGGTCCAACGAGCAGTTCTTC
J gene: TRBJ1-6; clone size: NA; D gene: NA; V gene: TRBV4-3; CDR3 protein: CASSQENLGRLSPLHF; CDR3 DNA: TGCGCCAGCAGCCAAGAAAATCTAGGGAGGCTCTCACCCCTCCACTTT
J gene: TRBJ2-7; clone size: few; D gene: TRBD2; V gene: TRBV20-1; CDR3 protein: CSAIKTSGGAKQYF; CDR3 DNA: TGCAGTGCTATTAAGACTAGCGGGGGGGCTAAGCAGTACTTC
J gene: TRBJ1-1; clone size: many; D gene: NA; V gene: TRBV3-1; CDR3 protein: CASSQVSETEAFF; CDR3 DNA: TGTGCCAGCAGCCAGGTATCAGAAACTGAAGCTTTCTTT
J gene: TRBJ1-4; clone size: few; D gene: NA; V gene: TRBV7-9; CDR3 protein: CASSLPQVTNEKLFF; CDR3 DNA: TGTGCCAGCAGCTTACCGCAGGTGACTAATGAAAAACTGTTTTTT
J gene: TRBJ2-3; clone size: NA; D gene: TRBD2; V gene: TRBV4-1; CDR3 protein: CASSQGSGEDTQYF; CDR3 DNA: TGCGCCAGCAGCCAAGGAAGCGGGGAAGATACGCAGTATTTT
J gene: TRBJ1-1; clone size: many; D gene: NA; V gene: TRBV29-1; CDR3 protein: CSVYPGTAGAEAFF; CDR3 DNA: TGCAGCGTTTATCCCGGGACTGCGGGCGCTGAAGCTTTCTTT
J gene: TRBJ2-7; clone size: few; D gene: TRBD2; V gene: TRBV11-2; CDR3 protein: CASSSLGGDTYEQYF; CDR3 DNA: TGTGCCAGCAGCTCCCTCGGGGGGGATACCTACGAGCAGTACTTC
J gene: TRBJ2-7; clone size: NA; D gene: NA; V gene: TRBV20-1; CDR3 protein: CSARGRSEQYF; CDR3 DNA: TGCAGTGCTAGAGGGCGCAGCGAGCAGTACTTC
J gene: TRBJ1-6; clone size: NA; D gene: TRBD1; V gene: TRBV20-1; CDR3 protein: CSAWTGGDNSPLHF; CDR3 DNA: TGCAGTGCATGGACAGGGGGAGATAATTCACCCCTCCACTTT
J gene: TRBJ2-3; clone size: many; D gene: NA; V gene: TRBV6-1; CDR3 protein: CASSEQATDTQYF; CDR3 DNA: TGTGCCAGCAGTGAACAGGCTACAGATACGCAGTATTTT
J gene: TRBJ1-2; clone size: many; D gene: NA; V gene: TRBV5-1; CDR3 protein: CASKLGDYGYTF; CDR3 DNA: TGCGCCAGTAAGCTAGGGGACTATGGCTACACCTTC
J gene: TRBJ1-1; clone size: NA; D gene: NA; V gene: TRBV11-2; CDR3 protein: CASSSAGLLEAFF; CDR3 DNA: TGTGCCAGCAGCTCGGCGGGCCTTCTTGAAGCTTTCTTT
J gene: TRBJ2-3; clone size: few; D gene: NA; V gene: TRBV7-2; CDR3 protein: CASSLGSGNTQYF; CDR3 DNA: TGTGCCAGCAGCTTAGGATCAGGGAATACGCAGTATTTT
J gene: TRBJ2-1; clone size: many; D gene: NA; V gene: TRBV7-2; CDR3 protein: CASSLAGGRNEQFF; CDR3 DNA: TGTGCCAGCAGCTTAGCAGGGGGGCGAAATGAGCAGTTCTTC
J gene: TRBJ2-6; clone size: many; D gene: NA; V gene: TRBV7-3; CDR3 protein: CASSSTGFSGANVLTF; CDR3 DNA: TGTGCCAGCAGCTCGACAGGATTCTCTGGGGCCAACGTCCTGACTTTC
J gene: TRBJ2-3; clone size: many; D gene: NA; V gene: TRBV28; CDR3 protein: CASSRGDTQYF; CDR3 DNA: TGTGCCAGCAGCAGGGGCGATACGCAGTATTTT
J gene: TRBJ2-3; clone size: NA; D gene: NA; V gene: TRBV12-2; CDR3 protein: CASRLLLAGGEVDGTDTQYF; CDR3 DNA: TGTGCAAGTCGCTTACTGCTAGCGGGGGGAGAGGTTGATGGCACAGATACGCAGTATTTT
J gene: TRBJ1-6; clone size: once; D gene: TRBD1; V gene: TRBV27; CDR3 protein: CTSSLSGRGRSYNSPLHF; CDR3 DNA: TGTACCAGCAGTTTATCGGGGAGGGGGCGCTCCTATAATTCACCCCTCCACTTT
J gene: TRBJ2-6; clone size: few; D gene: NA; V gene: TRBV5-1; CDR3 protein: CASSVSQVHSGANVLTF; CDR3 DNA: TGCGCCAGCAGCGTTTCGCAGGTCCACTCTGGGGCCAACGTCCTGACTTTC
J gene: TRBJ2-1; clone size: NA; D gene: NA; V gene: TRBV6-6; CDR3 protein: CASSPTQATYNEQFF; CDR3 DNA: TGTGCCAGCAGTCCGACTCAGGCTACCTACAATGAGCAGTTCTTC
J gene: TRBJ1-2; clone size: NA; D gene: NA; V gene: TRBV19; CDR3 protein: CASSTSGGYTF; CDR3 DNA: NA
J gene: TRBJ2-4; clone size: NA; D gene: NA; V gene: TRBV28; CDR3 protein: CASKELAKNIQYF; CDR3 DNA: TGTGCCAGCAAGGAACTAGCCAAAAACATTCAGTACTTC
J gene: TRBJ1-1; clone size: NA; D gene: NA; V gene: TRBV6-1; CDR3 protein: CASRMQGNANTEAFF; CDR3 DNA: TGTGCCAGCAGGATGCAGGGGAATGCGAACACTGAAGCTTTCTTT
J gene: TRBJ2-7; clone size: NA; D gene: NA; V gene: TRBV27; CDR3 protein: CASSFGRVAYEQYF; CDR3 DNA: TGTGCCAGCAGTTTCGGCCGGGTAGCCTACGAGCAGTACTTC
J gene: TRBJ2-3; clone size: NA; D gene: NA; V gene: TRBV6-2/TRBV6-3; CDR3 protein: CASSYSNTQYF; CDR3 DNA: TGTGCCAGCAGTTACAGTAATACGCAGTATTTT
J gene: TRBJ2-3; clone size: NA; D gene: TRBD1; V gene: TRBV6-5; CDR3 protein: CASSSPRGPGDTQYF; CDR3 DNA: TGTGCCAGCAGTTCCCCGAGGGGGCCGGGGGATACGCAGTATTTT
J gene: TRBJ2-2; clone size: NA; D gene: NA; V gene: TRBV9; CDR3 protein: CASSVAGPTGELFF; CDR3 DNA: TGTGCCAGCAGCGTAGCAGGACCCACCGGGGAGCTGTTTTTT
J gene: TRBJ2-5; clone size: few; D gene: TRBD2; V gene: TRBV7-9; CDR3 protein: CASSLGLAVETQYF; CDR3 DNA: TGTGCCAGCAGCTTAGGACTAGCGGTGGAGACCCAGTACTTC
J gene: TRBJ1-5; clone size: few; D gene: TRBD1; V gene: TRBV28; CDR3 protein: CASSQGDSNQPQHF; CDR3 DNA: TGTGCCAGCAGCCAGGGGGATAGCAATCAGCCCCAGCATTTT
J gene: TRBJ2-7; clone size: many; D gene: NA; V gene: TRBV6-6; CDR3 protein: CASSPGLLSSYEQYF; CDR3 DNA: TGTGCCAGCAGTCCGGGACTCCTCAGCTCCTACGAGCAGTACTTC
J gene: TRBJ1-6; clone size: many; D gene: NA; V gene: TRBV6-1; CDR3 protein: CASRPSDGPLHF; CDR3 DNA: TGTGCCAGCAGGCCGTCGGACGGCCCCCTCCACTTT
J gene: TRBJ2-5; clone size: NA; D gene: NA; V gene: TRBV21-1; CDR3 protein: CASSKASDRVVETQYF; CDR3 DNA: TGTGCCAGCAGCAAAGCTTCCGACAGGGTCGTAGAGACCCAGTACTTC
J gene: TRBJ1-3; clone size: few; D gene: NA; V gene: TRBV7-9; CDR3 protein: CASSPRVNSGNTIYF; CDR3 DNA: TGTGCCAGCAGCCCACGGGTCAACTCTGGAAACACCATATATTTT
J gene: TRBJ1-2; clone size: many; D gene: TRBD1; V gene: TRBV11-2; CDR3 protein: CASSLDRDPNYGYTF; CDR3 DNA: TGTGCCAGCAGTCTCGACAGGGATCCTAACTATGGCTACACCTTC